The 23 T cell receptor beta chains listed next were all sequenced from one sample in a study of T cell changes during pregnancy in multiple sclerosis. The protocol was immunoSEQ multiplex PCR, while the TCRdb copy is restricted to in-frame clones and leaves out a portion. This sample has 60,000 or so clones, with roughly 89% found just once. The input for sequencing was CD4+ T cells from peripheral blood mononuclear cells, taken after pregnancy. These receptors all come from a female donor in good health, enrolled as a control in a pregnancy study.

The CDR3 bases are TGCGCCAGCAGCTTTGGGGACTTAGCCAAAAACATTCAGTACTTC. This translates into CASSFGDLAKNIQYF. The genes are TRBV5-1 and TRBJ2-4, with D possibly TRBD2 on 6 matching bases. From germline, CDR1 is SGHRS and CDR2 YFSETQ. Trimming took off 2 bases at V and 0 bases at J, with 9 bases between the two ends. This CDR3 is built from 15 residues.

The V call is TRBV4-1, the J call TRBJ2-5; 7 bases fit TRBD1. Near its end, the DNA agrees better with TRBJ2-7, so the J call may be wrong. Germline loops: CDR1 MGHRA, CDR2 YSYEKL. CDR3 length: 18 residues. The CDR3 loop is CASSQHIPTGPNLYEQYF. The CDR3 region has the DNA TGCGCCAGCAGCCAACACATCCCGACAGGGCCAAACCTCTACGAGCAGTACTTC.

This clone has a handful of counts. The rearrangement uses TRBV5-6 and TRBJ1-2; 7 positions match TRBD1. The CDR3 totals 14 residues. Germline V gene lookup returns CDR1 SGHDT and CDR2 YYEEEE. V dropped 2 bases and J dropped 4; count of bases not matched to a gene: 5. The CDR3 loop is CASSLPGQSYGYTF. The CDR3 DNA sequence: TGTGCCAGCAGCTTACCGGGACAGAGCTATGGCTACACCTTC. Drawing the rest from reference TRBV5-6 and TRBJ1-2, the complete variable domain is DAGVTQSPTHLIKTRGQQVTLRCSPKSGHDTVSWYQQALGQGPQFIFQYYEEEERQRGNFPDRFSGHQFPNYSSELNVNALLLGDSALYLCASSLPGQSYGYTFGSGTRLTVV.

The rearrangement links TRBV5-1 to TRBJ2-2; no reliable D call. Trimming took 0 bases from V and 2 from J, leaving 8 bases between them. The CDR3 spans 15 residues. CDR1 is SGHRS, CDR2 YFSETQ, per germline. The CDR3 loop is CASSLVLSNTGELFF. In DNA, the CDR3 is TGCGCCAGCAGCTTGGTTCTAAGTAACACCGGGGAGCTGTTTTTT.

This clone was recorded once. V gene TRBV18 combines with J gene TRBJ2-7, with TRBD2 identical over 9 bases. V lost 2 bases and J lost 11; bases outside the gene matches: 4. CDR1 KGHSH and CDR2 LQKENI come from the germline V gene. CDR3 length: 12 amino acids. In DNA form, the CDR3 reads TGTGCCAGCTCACCAGCTAGCGGGGAGGAGTACTTC. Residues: CASSPASGEEYF. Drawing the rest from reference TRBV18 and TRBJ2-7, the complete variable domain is NAGVMQNPRHLVRRRGQEARLRCSPMKGHSHVYWYRQLPEEGLKFMVYLQKENIIDESGMPKERFSAEFPKEGPSILRIQQVVRGDSAAYFCASSPASGEEYFGPGTRLTVT.

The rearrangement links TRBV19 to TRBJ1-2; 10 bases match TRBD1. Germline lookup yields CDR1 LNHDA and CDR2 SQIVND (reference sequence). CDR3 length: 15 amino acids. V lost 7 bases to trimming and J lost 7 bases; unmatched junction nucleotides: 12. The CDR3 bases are TGTGCCAGTACCCTACAAGACCGGGACAGGGGTGGCTACACCTTC. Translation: CASTLQDRDRGGYTF.

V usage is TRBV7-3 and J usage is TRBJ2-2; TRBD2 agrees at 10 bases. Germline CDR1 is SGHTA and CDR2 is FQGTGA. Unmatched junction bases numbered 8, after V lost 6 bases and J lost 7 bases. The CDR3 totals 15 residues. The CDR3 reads CASSSSGGAFGELFF. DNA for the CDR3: TGTGCCAGCAGTTCGAGCGGGGGGGCCTTCGGGGAGCTGTTTTTT.

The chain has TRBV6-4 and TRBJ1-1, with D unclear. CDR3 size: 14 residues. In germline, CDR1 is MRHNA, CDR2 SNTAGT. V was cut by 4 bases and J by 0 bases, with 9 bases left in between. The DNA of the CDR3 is TGTGCCAGCAGTGTGGTACAAATGAACACTGAAGCTTTCTTT. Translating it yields CASSVVQMNTEAFF.

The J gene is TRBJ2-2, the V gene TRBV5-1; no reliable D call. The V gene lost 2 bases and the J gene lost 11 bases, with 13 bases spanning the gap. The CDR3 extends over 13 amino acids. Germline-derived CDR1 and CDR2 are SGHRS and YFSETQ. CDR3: CASSLDTKGELFF. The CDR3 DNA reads TGCGCCAGCAGCTTAGACACGAAAGGCGAGCTGTTTTTT.

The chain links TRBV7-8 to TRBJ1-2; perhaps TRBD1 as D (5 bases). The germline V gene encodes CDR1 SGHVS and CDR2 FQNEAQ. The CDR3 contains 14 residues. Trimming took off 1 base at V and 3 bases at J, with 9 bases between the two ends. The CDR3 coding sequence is TGTGCCAGCAGCTTAGTTGCGGGGGACTATGGCTACACCTTC. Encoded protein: CASSLVAGDYGYTF.

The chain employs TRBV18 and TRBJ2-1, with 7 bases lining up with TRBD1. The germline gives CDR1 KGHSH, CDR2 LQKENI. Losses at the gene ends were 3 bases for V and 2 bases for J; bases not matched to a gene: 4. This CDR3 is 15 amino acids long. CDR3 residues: CASSPGTATYNEQFF. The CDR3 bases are TGTGCCAGCTCACCCGGGACAGCGACCTACAATGAGCAGTTCTTC.

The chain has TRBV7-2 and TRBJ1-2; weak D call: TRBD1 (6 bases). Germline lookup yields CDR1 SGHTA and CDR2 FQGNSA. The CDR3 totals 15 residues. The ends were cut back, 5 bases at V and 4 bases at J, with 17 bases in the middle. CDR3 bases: TGTGCCAGCAGCCCGTACAGGGATACGAGCTATGGCTACACCTTC. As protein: CASSPYRDTSYGYTF.

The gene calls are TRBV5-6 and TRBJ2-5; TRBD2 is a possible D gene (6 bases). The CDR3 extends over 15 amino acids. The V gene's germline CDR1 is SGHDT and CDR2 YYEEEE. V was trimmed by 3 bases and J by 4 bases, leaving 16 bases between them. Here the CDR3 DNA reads TGTGCCAGCAGCTGGGTTGGGAGGAACTTAGAGACCCAGTACTTC. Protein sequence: CASSWVGRNLETQYF.

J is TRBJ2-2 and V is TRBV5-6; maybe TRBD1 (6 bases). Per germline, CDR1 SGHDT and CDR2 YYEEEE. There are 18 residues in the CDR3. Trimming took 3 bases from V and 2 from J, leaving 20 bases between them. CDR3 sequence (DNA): TGTGCCAGCAGCTCACAGGGTCTCGGTTTCGGAAACACCGGGGAGCTGTTTTTT. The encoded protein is CASSSQGLGFGNTGELFF.

The DNA of the CDR3 is TGTGCCAGCAGCTTAGCAGGCAGGGGTTCCGCGGCTGAAGCTTTCTTT. This translates into CASSLAGRGSAAEAFF. The V and J genes are TRBV11-2 and TRBJ1-1, with D perhaps TRBD1 (6 bases). The CDR3 contains 16 residues. Germline loops: CDR1 SGHAT, CDR2 FQNNGV. V was trimmed by 1 base and J by 6 bases, leaving 18 bases between them.

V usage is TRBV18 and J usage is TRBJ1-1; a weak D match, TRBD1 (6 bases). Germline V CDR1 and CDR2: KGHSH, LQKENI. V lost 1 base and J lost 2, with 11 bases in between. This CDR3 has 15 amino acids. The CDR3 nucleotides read TGTGCCAGCTCACCACGGCTGGGACAAAACACTGAAGCTTTCTTT. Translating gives CASSPRLGQNTEAFF. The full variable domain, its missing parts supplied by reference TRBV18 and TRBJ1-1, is NAGVMQNPRHLVRRRGQEARLRCSPMKGHSHVYWYRQLPEEGLKFMVYLQKENIIDESGMPKERFSAEFPKEGPSILRIQQVVRGDSAAYFCASSPRLGQNTEAFFGQGTRLTVV.

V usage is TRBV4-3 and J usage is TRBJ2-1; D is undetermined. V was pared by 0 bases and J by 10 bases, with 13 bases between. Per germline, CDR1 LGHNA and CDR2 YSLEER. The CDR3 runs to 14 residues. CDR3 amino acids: CASSQDTSRNEQFF. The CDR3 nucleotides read TGCGCCAGCAGCCAAGATACCAGTCGCAACGAGCAGTTCTTC.

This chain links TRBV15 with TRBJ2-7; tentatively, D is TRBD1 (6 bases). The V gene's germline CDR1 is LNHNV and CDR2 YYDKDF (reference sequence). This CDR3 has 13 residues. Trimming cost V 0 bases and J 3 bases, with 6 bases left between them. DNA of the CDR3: TGTGCCACCAGCAGAGAAGGGGGCTACGAGCAGTACTTC. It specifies CATSREGGYEQYF.

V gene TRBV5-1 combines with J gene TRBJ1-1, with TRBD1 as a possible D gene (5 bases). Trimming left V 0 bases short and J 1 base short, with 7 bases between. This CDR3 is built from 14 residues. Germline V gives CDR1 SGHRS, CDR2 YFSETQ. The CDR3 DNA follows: TGCGCCAGCAGCTTGGTCAGGGAGAACACTGAAGCTTTCTTT. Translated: CASSLVRENTEAFF.

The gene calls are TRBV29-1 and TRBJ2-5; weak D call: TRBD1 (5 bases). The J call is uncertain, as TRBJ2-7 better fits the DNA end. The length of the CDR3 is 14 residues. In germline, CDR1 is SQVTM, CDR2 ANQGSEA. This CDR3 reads CSVLGVPSSYEQYF. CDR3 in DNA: TGCAGCGTCTTAGGGGTACCGAGCTCCTACGAGCAGTACTTC.

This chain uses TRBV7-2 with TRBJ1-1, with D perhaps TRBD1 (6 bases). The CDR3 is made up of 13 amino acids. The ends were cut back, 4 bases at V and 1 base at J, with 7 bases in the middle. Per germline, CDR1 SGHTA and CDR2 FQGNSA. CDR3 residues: CASSWTANTEAFF. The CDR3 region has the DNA TGTGCCAGCAGCTGGACAGCGAACACTGAAGCTTTCTTT.

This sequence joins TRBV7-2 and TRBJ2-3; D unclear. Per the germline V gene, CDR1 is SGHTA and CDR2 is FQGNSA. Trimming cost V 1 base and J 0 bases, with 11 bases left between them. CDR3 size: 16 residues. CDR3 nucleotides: TGTGCCAGCAGCTTAGACCTGTCGGTTAGCACAGATACGCAGTATTTT. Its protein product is CASSLDLSVSTDTQYF.

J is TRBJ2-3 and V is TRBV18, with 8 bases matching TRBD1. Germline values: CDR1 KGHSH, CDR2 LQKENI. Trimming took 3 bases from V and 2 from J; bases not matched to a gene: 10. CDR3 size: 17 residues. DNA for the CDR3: TGTGCCAGCTCACCCCGGACAGGGAAGGGGGCCACAGATACGCAGTATTTT. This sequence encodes CASSPRTGKGATDTQYF.